What follows are 22 T cell receptor beta chains derived from one specimen sequenced in a study of cytomegalovirus exposure and HLA in healthy donors. PCR was performed using 60 Vbeta and 13 Jbeta primers. Produced via immunoSEQ multiplex PCR; TCRdb's table is partial and in-frame only. The sample gives some 98,000 clones, 81% of which show up once; about 1.5% is in the top ten. The sequenced sample consisted of PBMCs. These TCRs come from a middle-aged man in good health and CMV-seronegative.

The chain has TRBV6-1 and TRBJ2-7, with D unresolved. Germline V gene sequence: CDR1 MNHNS, CDR2 SASEGT. Trimming pared 5 bases from V and 0 bases from J, leaving 11 bases between. CDR3 length: 14 amino acids. This CDR3 is CASSFGQSSYEQYF. In DNA form, the CDR3 reads TGTGCCAGCAGTTTTGGGCAAAGCTCCTACGAGCAGTACTTC.

This clone has just a few counts. J is TRBJ2-2 and V is TRBV6-5, with 10 nucleotides matching TRBD1. V shed 7 bases, J shed 4 bases, and the junction held 6 bases outside the gene matches. CDR3 length equals 15 residues. Germline V gene sequence: CDR1 MNHEY, CDR2 SVGAGI. The CDR3 DNA reads TGTGCCAGCACTGGGACAGGGGTAGTCACCGGGGAGCTGTTTTTT. Its protein product is CASTGTGVVTGELFF.

The chain carries TRBV7-9 and TRBJ1-1; 10 bases match TRBD1. CDR1 is SEHNR, CDR2 FQNEAQ, per germline (reference sequence). Trimming removed 5 bases from V and 6 bases from J; junction bases left unmatched: 15. This CDR3 spans 17 amino acids. The CDR3 loop reads CASSPSSRQGAGAEAFF. CDR3 in DNA: TGTGCCAGCAGCCCTAGCAGCCGACAGGGGGCGGGGGCTGAAGCTTTCTTT.

The chain carries TRBV5-1 and TRBJ2-3; the D is unclear. CDR1 and CDR2 from the germline V gene are SGHRS and YFSETQ. Trimming pared 3 bases from V and 0 bases from J, leaving 8 bases between. The CDR3 is 14 residues long. The CDR3 sequence: CASSYRTSTDTQYF. CDR3 bases: TGCGCCAGCAGCTACCGTACTAGCACAGATACGCAGTATTTT. Looking up the rest from reference TRBV5-1 and TRBJ2-3 gives the full variable domain: KAGVTQTPRYLIKTRGQQVTLSCSPISGHRSVSWYQQTPGQGLQFLFEYFSETQRNKGNFPGRFSGRQFSNSRSEMNVSTLELGDSALYLCASSYRTSTDTQYFGPGTRLTVL.

The J gene is TRBJ1-1, the V gene TRBV7-3, with 11 bases matching TRBD1. V lost 5 bases and J lost 7; bases outside the gene matches: 3. CDR3 length equals 13 residues. The germline CDR1 and CDR2 sequences are SGHTA and FQGTGA. In DNA form, the CDR3 reads TGTGCCAGCAGCGATGGGACAGGGGGTGAAGCTTTCTTT. Translating gives CASSDGTGGEAFF.

This chain joins TRBV2 and TRBJ1-3, with D unclear. The germline V gene has CDR1 SNHLY and CDR2 FYNNEI. Trimming removed 2 bases at V and 0 bases at J, with 8 bases between. The CDR3 has 15 amino acids. In nucleotides, the CDR3 is TGTGCCAGCAGTGAATCCAGCGGCTCTGGAAACACCATATATTTT. Encoded protein: CASSESSGSGNTIYF. Full variable domain (remainder filled in from reference TRBV2 and TRBJ1-3): EPEVTQTPSHQVTQMGQEVILRCVPISNHLYFYWYRQILGQKVEFLVSFYNNEISEKSEIFDDQFSVERPDGSNFTLKIRSTKLEDSAMYFCASSESSGSGNTIYFGEGSWLTVV.

The gene calls are TRBV7-8 and TRBJ2-6; tentatively, D is TRBD1 (8 bases). CDR1 SGHVS and CDR2 FQNEAQ come from the germline V gene. The V gene lost 5 bases and the J gene lost 4 bases, with 18 bases spanning the gap. The CDR3 runs to 17 residues. The chain's CDR3 is CASSKTGGVYGANVLTF. The CDR3 nucleotides read TGTGCCAGCAGCAAAACAGGGGGGGTATACGGGGCCAACGTCCTGACTTTC.

This clone was counted only a few times. This rearrangement joins TRBV6-5 to TRBJ2-3, with a weak D call TRBD1 (5 bases). V shed 6 bases and J shed 2 bases, with 12 bases lying between them. Germline V gene lookup returns CDR1 MNHEY and CDR2 SVGAGI. This CDR3 region has 14 residues. The CDR3 DNA sequence: TGTGCCAGCAGGCCCGACAGAATCACAGATACGCAGTATTTT. This translates into CASRPDRITDTQYF.

The V gene is TRBV5-1, the J gene TRBJ1-1; no clear D gene. This CDR3 spans 14 amino acids. Trimming took off 4 bases at V and 5 bases at J, with 15 bases between the two ends. The germline V gene encodes CDR1 SGHRS and CDR2 YFSETQ. The CDR3 DNA is TGCGCCAGCAGCCCGGAGGCGGGAAGGACTGAAGCTTTCTTT. Protein sequence: CASSPEAGRTEAFF.

This clone was seen only a few times. The chain recombines TRBV6-5 with TRBJ2-7, with TRBD1 matching over 7 bases. Per the germline V gene, CDR1 is MNHEY and CDR2 is SVGAGI. Unmatched junction bases numbered 11, after V lost 9 bases and J lost 3 bases. The CDR3 covers 14 residues. The CDR3 nucleotides are TGTGCCAGTTCGACCCGGGACAGAGACTACGAGCAGTACTTC. Its translation: CASSTRDRDYEQYF.

The chain is built from TRBV19 and TRBJ2-4, with 7 bases identical to TRBD2. V dropped 6 bases and J dropped 5; count of bases not matched to a gene: 4. The CDR3 is made up of 13 amino acids. Looked up from germline, CDR1 is LNHDA and CDR2 is SQIVND (reference sequence). DNA of the CDR3: TGTGCCAGTAGAACGGGGGGAGAAAACATTCAGTACTTC. This codes for CASRTGGENIQYF.

This rearrangement joins TRBV7-3 to TRBJ2-2, with 7 bases lining up with TRBD1. The CDR3 has 14 amino acids. Losses at the gene ends were 5 bases for V and 8 bases for J; bases not matched to a gene: 8. Per the germline V gene, CDR1 is SGHTA and CDR2 is FQGTGA. CDR3 sequence reads: CASSETQGIGELFF. The DNA of the CDR3 is TGTGCCAGCAGCGAAACACAGGGGATAGGGGAGCTGTTTTTT. The full variable domain, rest sourced from reference TRBV7-3 and TRBJ2-2, is GAGVSQTPSNKVTEKGKYVELRCDPISGHTALYWYRQSLGQGPEFLIYFQGTGAADDSGLPNDRFFAVRPEGSVSTLKIQRTERGDSAVYLCASSETQGIGELFFGEGSRLTVL.

The chain combines TRBV6-5 with TRBJ1-1; 8 nucleotides line up with TRBD1. Trimming took 2 bases from V and 6 from J; bases not matched to a gene: 5. The CDR3 covers 14 residues. Germline V lookup: CDR1 MNHEY, CDR2 SVGAGI. CDR3 sequence (DNA): TGTGCCAGCAGTTACACGCAGGGGGCTCCTGAAGCTTTCTTT. Translated, it gives CASSYTQGAPEAFF.

This clone was seen only once. J is TRBJ1-2 and V is TRBV4-3; 7 positions agree with TRBD1. CDR1 and CDR2 (germline): LGHNA, YSLEER. CDR3 length: 16 amino acids. The V gene end was trimmed by 1 base and the J gene end by 6 bases; junction bases not matched to a gene: 11. The CDR3 loop is CASSQARQGTRDGYTF. The CDR3 nucleotides read TGCGCCAGCAGCCAAGCGCGACAGGGAACGAGGGATGGCTACACCTTC.

This sequence joins TRBV15 and TRBJ2-1; weak D call: TRBD1 (6 bases). The CDR3 runs 11 residues. Germline V gene data show CDR1 as LNHNV and CDR2 as YYDKDF (reference sequence). With 0 bases removed from V and 15 bases from J, the gap between germline ends came to 9 bases. CDR3 DNA: TGTGCCACCAGCAGAGATGAACAGGGGTTCTTC. Its protein product is CATSRDEQGFF. The full variable domain, its missing parts supplied by reference TRBV15 and TRBJ2-1, is DAMVIQNPRYQVTQFGKPVTLSCSQTLNHNVMYWYQQKSSQAPKLLFHYYDKDFNNEADTPDNFQSRRPNTSFCFLDIRSPGLGDTAMYLCATSRDEQGFFGPGTRLTVL.

The chain joins TRBV5-1 to TRBJ1-4; tentative D call: TRBD1 (5 bases). Germline CDR1 SGHRS, CDR2 YFSETQ. The CDR3 is 13 residues long. With 7 bases removed from V and 4 bases from J, the gap between germline ends came to 11 bases. The CDR3 DNA reads TGCGCCAGCCGGCAGGACATTAATGAAAAACTGTTTTTT. As protein: CASRQDINEKLFF.

This chain connects TRBV6-1 to TRBJ1-5, with a possible D match to TRBD1 (6 bases). In germline, CDR1 is MNHNS, CDR2 SASEGT. Trimming cost V 6 bases and J 0 bases, with 12 bases left between them. The CDR3 spans 15 residues. CDR3 loop: CASRPGQNSNQPQHF. In DNA, the CDR3 is TGTGCCAGCAGGCCCGGACAGAATAGCAATCAGCCCCAGCATTTT.

The CDR3 protein is CASSFGANEKLFF. As DNA, the CDR3 is TGTGCCAGCAGCTTCGGAGCTAATGAAAAACTGTTTTTT. The chain combines TRBV11-2 with TRBJ1-4; no firm D call. This CDR3 comprises 13 residues. The germline CDR1 and CDR2 sequences are SGHAT and FQNNGV. The V gene lost 3 bases and the J gene lost 3 bases, with 5 bases spanning the gap.

This chain joins TRBV7-6 and TRBJ2-7; the D gene is possibly TRBD2 (6 bases). The CDR3 covers 14 residues. V was pared by 3 bases and J by 4 bases, with 13 bases between. Germline assignment: CDR1 SGHVS and CDR2 FNYEAQ. The CDR3 bases are TGTGCCAGCAGCTTCACCCGGGAGACTTACGAGCAGTACTTC. This translates into CASSFTRETYEQYF.

The chain joins TRBV27 to TRBJ1-5; TRBD1 matches 7 bases. The length of the CDR3 is 18 residues. Trimming removed 5 bases from V and 4 bases from J; junction bases left unmatched: 17. Germline V gene lookup returns CDR1 MNHEY and CDR2 SMNVEV (reference sequence). CDR3 DNA: TGTGCCAGCAGTCTGTATTTTTCCGGGACAGTGAAGAATCAGCCCCAGCATTTT. Translating it yields CASSLYFSGTVKNQPQHF.

The gene calls are TRBV7-6 and TRBJ2-5; 7 nucleotides line up with TRBD1. The V gene's germline CDR1 is SGHVS and CDR2 FNYEAQ. V lost 5 bases to trimming and J lost 3 bases; unmatched junction nucleotides: 18. CDR3 length equals 18 residues. The CDR3 protein is CASSLLSVVAGGKETQYF. The CDR3 DNA reads TGTGCCAGCAGCCTATTGTCCGTGGTTGCAGGGGGAAAAGAGACCCAGTACTTC.

The rearrangement links TRBV5-1 to TRBJ1-4; TRBD1 might be the D (6 bases). The CDR3 totals 14 residues. V was trimmed by 4 bases and J by 2 bases, leaving 9 bases between them. Germline lookup yields CDR1 SGHRS and CDR2 YFSETQ. The chain's CDR3 is CASSTGGTNEKLFF. CDR3 in DNA: TGCGCCAGCAGCACGGGGGGCACTAATGAAAAACTGTTTTTT.